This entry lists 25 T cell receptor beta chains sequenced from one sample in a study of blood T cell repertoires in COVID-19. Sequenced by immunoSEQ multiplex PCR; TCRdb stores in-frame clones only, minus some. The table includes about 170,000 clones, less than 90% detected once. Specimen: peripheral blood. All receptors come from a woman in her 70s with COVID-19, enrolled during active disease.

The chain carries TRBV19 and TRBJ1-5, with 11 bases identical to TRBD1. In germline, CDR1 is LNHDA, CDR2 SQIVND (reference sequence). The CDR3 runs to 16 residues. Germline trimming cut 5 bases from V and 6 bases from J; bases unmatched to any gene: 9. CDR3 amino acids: CASSLRTGGLGQPQHF. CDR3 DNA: TGTGCCAGTAGTTTACGGACAGGGGGCTTAGGTCAGCCCCAGCATTTT. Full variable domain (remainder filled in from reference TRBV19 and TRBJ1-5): DGGITQSPKYLFRKEGQNVTLSCEQNLNHDAMYWYRQDPGQGLRLIYYSQIVNDFQKGDIAEGYSVSREKKESFPLTVTSAQKNPTAFYLCASSLRTGGLGQPQHFGDGTRLSIL.

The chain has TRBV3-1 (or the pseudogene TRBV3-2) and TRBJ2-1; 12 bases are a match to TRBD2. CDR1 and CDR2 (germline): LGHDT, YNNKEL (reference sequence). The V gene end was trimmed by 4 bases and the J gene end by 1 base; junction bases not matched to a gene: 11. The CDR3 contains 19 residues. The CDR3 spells CASSLRLAGAIWSYNEQFF. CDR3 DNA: TGTGCCAGCAGCCTCCGACTAGCGGGAGCAATTTGGTCCTACAATGAGCAGTTCTTC.

The CDR3 DNA is TGTGCCAGTGCGCGGGAGCGTCCGGGGGAGCAGTACTTC. This codes for CASARERPGEQYF. This chain links TRBV2 with TRBJ2-7, with TRBD2 matching 7 bases. There are 13 residues in the CDR3. In germline, CDR1 is SNHLY, CDR2 FYNNEI. The V gene end was trimmed by 9 bases and the J gene end by 7 bases; junction bases not matched to a gene: 12.

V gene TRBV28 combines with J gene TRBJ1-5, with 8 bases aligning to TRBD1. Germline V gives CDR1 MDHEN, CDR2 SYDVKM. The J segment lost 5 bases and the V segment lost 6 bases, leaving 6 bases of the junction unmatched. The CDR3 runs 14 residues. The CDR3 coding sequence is TGTGCCAGCAGCCTGACAGGGGATTATCAGCCCCAGCATTTT. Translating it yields CASSLTGDYQPQHF. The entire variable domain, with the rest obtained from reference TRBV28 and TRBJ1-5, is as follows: DVKVTQSSRYLVKRTGEKVFLECVQDMDHENMFWYRQDPGLGLRLIYFSYDVKMKEKGDIPEGYSVSREKKERFSLILESASTNQTSMYLCASSLTGDYQPQHFGDGTRLSIL.

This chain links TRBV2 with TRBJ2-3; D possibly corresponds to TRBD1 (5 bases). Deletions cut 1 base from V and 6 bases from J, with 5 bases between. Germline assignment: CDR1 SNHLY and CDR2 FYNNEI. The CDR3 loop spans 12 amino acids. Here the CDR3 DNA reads TGTGCCAGCAGTGAAGGGGGCGATACGCAGTATTTT. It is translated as CASSEGGDTQYF.

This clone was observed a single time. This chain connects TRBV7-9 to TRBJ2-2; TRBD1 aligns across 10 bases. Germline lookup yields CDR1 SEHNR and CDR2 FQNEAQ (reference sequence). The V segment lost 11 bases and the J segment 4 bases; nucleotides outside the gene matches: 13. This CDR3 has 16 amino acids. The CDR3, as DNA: TGTGCCGCATTTGGACAGGGGGGGTCGACCACCGGGGAGCTGTTTTTT. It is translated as CAAFGQGGSTTGELFF. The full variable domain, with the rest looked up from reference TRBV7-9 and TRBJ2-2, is DTGVSQNPRHKITKRGQNVTFRCDPISEHNRLYWYRQTLGQGPEFLTYFQNEAQLEKSRLLSDRFSAERPKGSFSTLEIQRTEQGDSAMYLCAAFGQGGSTTGELFFGEGSRLTVL.

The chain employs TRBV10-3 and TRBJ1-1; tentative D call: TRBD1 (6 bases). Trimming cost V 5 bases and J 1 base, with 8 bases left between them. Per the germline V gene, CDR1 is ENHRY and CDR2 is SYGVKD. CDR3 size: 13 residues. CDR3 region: CAISLQGNTEAFF. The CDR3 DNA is TGTGCCATCAGTTTACAGGGGAACACTGAAGCTTTCTTT.

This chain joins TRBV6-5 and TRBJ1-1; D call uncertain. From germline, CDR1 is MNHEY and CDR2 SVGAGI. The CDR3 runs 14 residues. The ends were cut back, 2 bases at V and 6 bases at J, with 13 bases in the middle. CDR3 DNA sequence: TGTGCCAGCAGTTACGGGCAGCCCGACCCTGAAGCTTTCTTT. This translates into CASSYGQPDPEAFF.

The CDR3: CASSFGGGGSDTQYF. In DNA, the CDR3 is TGTGCCAGCAGCTTTGGGGGCGGGGGGTCGGATACGCAGTATTTT. The chain is built from TRBV11-2 and TRBJ2-3; TRBD2 aligns across 8 bases. This CDR3 spans 15 amino acids. Germline values: CDR1 SGHAT, CDR2 FQNNGV. With 3 bases clipped from V and 6 bases from J, the junction kept 8 bases outside the gene matches.

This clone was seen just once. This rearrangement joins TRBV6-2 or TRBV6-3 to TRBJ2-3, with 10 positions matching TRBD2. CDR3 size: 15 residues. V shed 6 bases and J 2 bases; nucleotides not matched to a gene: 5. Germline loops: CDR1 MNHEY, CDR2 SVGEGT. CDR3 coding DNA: TGTGCCAGCAGCAAACTAGCGGGGTACACAGATACGCAGTATTTT. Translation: CASSKLAGYTDTQYF.

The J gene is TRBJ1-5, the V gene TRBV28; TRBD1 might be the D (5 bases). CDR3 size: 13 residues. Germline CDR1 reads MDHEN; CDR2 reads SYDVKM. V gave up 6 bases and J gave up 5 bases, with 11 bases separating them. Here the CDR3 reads CASSPGGDQPQHF. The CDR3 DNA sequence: TGTGCCAGCAGCCCGGGGGGTGATCAGCCCCAGCATTTT.

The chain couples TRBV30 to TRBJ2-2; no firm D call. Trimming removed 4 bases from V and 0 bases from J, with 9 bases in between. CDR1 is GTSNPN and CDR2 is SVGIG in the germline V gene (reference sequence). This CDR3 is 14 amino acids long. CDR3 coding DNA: TGTGCCTGGACCTACGGAGCGAACACCGGGGAGCTGTTTTTT. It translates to CAWTYGANTGELFF.

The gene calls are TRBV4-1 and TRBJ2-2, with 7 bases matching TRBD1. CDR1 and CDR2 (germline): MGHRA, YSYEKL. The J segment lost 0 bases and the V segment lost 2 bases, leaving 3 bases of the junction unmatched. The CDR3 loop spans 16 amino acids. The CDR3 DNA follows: TGCGCCAGCAGCCAACCCGGGACAGCGAACACCGGGGAGCTGTTTTTT. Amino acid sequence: CASSQPGTANTGELFF.

The CDR3 loop reads CASRLRGGPHTDTQYF. The CDR3 nucleotides are TGTGCCAGCAGATTGCGGGGGGGCCCTCACACAGATACGCAGTATTTT. The genes are TRBV3-1 (or the pseudogene TRBV3-2) and TRBJ2-3, with TRBD2 identical over 9 bases. The ends lost 6 bases at V and 2 bases at J; junction bases unmatched: 9. The CDR3 length is 16 residues. In germline, CDR1 is LGHDT, CDR2 YNNKEL (reference sequence).

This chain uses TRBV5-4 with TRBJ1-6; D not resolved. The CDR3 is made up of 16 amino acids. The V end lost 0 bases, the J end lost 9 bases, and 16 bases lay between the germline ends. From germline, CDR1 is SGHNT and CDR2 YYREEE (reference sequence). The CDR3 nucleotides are TGTGCCAGCAGCTTGGACCTTGGCCAATATGGTTCACCCCTCCACTTT. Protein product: CASSLDLGQYGSPLHF.

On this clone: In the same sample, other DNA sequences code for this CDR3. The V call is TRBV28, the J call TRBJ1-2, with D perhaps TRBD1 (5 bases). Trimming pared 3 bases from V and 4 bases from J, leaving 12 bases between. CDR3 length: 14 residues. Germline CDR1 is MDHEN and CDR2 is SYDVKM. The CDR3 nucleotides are TGTGCCAGCAGTTTGTCAACGGGGGGCTATGGCTACACCTTC. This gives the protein CASSLSTGGYGYTF.

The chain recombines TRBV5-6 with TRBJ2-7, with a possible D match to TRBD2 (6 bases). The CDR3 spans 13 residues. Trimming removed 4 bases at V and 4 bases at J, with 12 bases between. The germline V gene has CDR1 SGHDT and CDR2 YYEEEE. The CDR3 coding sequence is TGTGCCAGCAGCGTGAGGGGAGGATACGAGCAGTACTTC. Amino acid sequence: CASSVRGGYEQYF.

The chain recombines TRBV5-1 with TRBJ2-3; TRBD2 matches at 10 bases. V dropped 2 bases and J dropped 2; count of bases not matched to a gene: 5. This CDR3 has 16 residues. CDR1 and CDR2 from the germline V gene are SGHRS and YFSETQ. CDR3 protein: CASSLGLADLTDTQYF. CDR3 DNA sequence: TGCGCCAGCAGCTTAGGACTAGCGGATCTCACAGATACGCAGTATTTT. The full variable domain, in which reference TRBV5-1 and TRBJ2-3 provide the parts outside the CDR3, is KAGVTQTPRYLIKTRGQQVTLSCSPISGHRSVSWYQQTPGQGLQFLFEYFSETQRNKGNFPGRFSGRQFSNSRSEMNVSTLELGDSALYLCASSLGLADLTDTQYFGPGTRLTVL.

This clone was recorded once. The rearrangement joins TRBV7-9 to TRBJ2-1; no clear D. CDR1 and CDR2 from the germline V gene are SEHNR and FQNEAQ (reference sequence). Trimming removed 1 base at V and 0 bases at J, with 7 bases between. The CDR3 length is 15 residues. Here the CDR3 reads CASSLVEDSYNEQFF. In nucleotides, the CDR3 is TGTGCCAGCAGCTTAGTCGAGGACTCCTACAATGAGCAGTTCTTC.

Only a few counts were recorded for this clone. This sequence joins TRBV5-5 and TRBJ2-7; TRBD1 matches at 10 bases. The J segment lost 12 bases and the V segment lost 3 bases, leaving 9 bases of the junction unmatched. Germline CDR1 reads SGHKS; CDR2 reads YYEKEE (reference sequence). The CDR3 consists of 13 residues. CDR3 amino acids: CASSSRPRDRGYV. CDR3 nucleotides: TGTGCCAGCAGCTCCAGACCCCGGGACAGGGGGTACGTC.

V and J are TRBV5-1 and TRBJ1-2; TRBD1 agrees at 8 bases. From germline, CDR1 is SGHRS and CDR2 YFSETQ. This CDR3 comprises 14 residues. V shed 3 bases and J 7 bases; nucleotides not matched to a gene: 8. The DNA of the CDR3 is TGCGCCAGCAGCTCCTCGCAGGGGGCGTTTGGCTACACCTTC. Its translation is CASSSSQGAFGYTF.

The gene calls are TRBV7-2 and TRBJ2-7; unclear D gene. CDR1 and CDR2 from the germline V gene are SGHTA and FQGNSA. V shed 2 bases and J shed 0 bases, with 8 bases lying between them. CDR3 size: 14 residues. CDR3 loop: CASSLSVSSYEQYF. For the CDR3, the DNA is TGTGCCAGCAGCTTATCGGTGTCCTCCTACGAGCAGTACTTC.

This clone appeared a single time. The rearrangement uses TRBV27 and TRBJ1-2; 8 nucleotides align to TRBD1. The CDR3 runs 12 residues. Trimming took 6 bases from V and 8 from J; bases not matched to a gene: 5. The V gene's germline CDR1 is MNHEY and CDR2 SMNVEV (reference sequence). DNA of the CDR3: TGTGCCAGCAGATCAACAGGGGGGGGCTACACCTTC. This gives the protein CASRSTGGGYTF.

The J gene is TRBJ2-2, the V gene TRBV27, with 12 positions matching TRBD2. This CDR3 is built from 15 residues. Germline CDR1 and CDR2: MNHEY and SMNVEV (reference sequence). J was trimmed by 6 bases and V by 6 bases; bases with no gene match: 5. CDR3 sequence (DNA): TGTGCCAGCAGCCCTAGCGGGAGGGTTTCCGGGGAGCTGTTTTTT. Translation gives CASSPSGRVSGELFF.

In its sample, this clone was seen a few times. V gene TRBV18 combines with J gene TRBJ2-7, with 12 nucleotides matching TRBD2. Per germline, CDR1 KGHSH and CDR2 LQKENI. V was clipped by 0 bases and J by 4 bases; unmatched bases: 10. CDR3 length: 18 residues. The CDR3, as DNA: TGTGCCAGCTCACCACCGGCTAGCGGGAGGGCCTTATTGTACGAGCAGTACTTC. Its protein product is CASSPPASGRALLYEQYF.